This T cell receptor beta chain was sequenced in a study of T-cell reconstitution after alpha-beta-depleted transplantation in children. General study points: The main origin of T-cell counts and diversity one year after transplant was newly produced T cells.

The TCRbeta library was prepared with unique molecular identifiers. Via MiXCR, TCRdb re-called the PCR reads, giving one row per CDR3 protein. The repertoire includes 210,000 or so distinct CDR3 sequences, about 11% of them detected once, and 28% sits in the top ten. This clonotype was found many times. What it binds is unknown. The sample here was PBMCs, taken before TCRalphabeta/CD19-depleted stem cell transplant. This TCR was sampled from a child younger than two with acute myeloid leukemia, due to receive a stem cell transplant.

For the CDR3, the DNA is TGTGCCAGCAGCCCACAGGGGATAAATAATTCACCCCTCCACTTT. This encodes CASSPQGINNSPLHF. This rearrangement joins TRBV3-1 to TRBJ1-6; the match to TRBD1 covers 7 bases. The length of the CDR3 is 15 residues. The V and J ends lost 4 bases and 5 bases, in that order; junction bases with no gene match: 5. The germline V gene has CDR1 LGHDT and CDR2 YNNKEL (reference sequence).